This TCR beta chain was documented in a study of blood T cell repertoires in COVID-19. Here immunoSEQ multiplex PCR was the method, and the copy in TCRdb shows in-frame clones only, minus some. The sample records around 42,000 clones, 70% to 85% being singletons. The CDR3 is 15 amino acids. Looked up from germline, CDR1 is LNHDA and CDR2 is SQIVND (reference sequence). Trimming took 1 base from V and 5 from J; bases not matched to a gene: 5. The origin of this receptor is a human donor in a cohort sampled during active COVID-19. The chain couples TRBV19 to TRBJ1-2, with 9 bases matching TRBD1. The specimen was peripheral blood. This chain's CDR3 is CASSIAATGGYGYTF. The DNA of the CDR3 is TGTGCCAGTAGTATAGCGGCGACAGGGGGATATGGCTACACCTTC. Full variable domain (rest looked up from reference TRBV19 and TRBJ1-2): DGGITQSPKYLFRKEGQNVTLSCEQNLNHDAMYWYRQDPGQGLRLIYYSQIVNDFQKGDIAEGYSVSREKKESFPLTVTSAQKNPTAFYLCASSIAATGGYGYTFGSGTRLTVV.